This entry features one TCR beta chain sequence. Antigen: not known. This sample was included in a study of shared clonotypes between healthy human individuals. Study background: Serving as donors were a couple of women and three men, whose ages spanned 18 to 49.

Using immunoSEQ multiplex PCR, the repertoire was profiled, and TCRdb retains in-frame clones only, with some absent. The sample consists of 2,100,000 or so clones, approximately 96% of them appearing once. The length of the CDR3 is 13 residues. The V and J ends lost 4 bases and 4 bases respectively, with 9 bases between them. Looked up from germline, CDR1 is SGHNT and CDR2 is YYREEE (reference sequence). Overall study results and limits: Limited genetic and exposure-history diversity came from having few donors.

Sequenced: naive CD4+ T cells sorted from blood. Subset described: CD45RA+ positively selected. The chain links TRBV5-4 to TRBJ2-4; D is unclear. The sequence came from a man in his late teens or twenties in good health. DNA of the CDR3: TGTGCCAGCAGCCCAGACACGAAAAACATTCAGTACTTC. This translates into CASSPDTKNIQYF.